The 31 T cell receptor beta chains reported below all come from one sample, sequenced in a study of immune evolution from preneoplasia to lung adenocarcinoma. Data came from immunoSEQ multiplex PCR; TCRdb stores just in-frame clones and leaves some out. The sample yields thousands of clones, over 80% seen once. Sequenced: FFPE adjacent normal lung tissue. Source of these receptors: a person aged 70 to 85 with lung adenocarcinoma.

CDR3 sequence (DNA): TGTGCCAGCGGAGAACAGCCGAACACTGAAGCTTTCTTT. Encoded protein: CASGEQPNTEAFF. J is TRBJ1-1 and V is TRBV2, with D unclear. V was pared by 8 bases and J by 1 base, with 11 bases between. CDR1 is SNHLY, CDR2 FYNNEI, per germline. CDR3 length: 13 amino acids.

CDR3 DNA sequence: TGTGCCAGCAGTGAATGGGAACAGCTCCTCAATTCACCCCTCCACTTT. It is translated as CASSEWEQLLNSPLHF. The chain is built from TRBV6-1 and TRBJ1-6; D unclear. The CDR3 covers 16 residues. CDR1 MNHNS and CDR2 SASEGT come from the germline V gene. Between the trimmed V and J ends, which lost 2 bases and 7 bases, there was a span of 15 bases.

V gene TRBV14 combines with J gene TRBJ1-2, with D uncertain. Trimming stripped 1 base from V and 4 bases from J, with 7 bases between. There are 13 residues in the CDR3. Germline CDR1 and CDR2: SGHDN and FVKESK. The CDR3 here is CASSQGLGYGYTF. The DNA for the CDR3 is TGTGCCAGCAGCCAAGGGTTAGGCTATGGCTACACCTTC.

CDR3 amino acids: CAWSQNGELFF. The CDR3 DNA reads TGTGCCTGGAGCCAGAACGGGGAGCTGTTTTTT. This rearrangement joins TRBV30 to TRBJ2-2, with unresolved D. In germline, CDR1 is GTSNPN, CDR2 SVGIG (reference sequence). The CDR3 length is 11 residues. V shed 3 bases and J shed 7 bases, with 6 bases lying between them.

The chain has TRBV29-1 and TRBJ1-5; D might be TRBD1 (5 bases). Looked up from germline, CDR1 is SQVTM and CDR2 is ANQGSEA. CDR3 length equals 13 residues. V was trimmed by 4 bases and J by 6 bases, leaving 13 bases between them. CDR3: CSVVQGRGQPQHF. The CDR3 DNA is TGCAGCGTTGTGCAGGGTAGGGGTCAGCCCCAGCATTTT.

As DNA, the CDR3 is TGCAGCGTTGGGAGACAGGGGGCGATTGAAGCTTTCTTT. This encodes CSVGRQGAIEAFF. This chain connects TRBV29-1 to TRBJ1-1, with 10 bases that match TRBD1. CDR3 size: 13 residues. Germline V gene data show CDR1 as SQVTM and CDR2 as ANQGSEA. V shed 4 bases and J 7 bases; nucleotides not matched to a gene: 6.

This sequence joins TRBV5-4 and TRBJ1-4, with D possibly TRBD1 on 5 matching bases. Germline V gene lookup returns CDR1 SGHNT and CDR2 YYREEE (reference sequence). V lost 4 bases and J lost 2, with 12 bases in between. The CDR3 runs 15 residues. The CDR3 here is CASSLGTDTNEKLFF. CDR3 in DNA: TGTGCCAGCAGCCTAGGGACCGATACTAATGAAAAACTGTTTTTT. The whole variable domain, filled in from reference TRBV5-4 and TRBJ1-4, reads ETGVTQSPTHLIKTRGQQVTLRCSSQSGHNTVSWYQQALGQGPQFIFQYYREEENGRGNFPPRFSGLQFPNYSSELNVNALELDDSALYLCASSLGTDTNEKLFFGSGTQLSVL.

This chain links TRBV28 with TRBJ2-3; a possible D gene is TRBD2 (5 bases). The CDR3 spans 16 residues. With 5 bases removed from V and 0 bases from J, the gap between germline ends came to 15 bases. Germline V gene sequence: CDR1 MDHEN, CDR2 SYDVKM. CDR3 protein: CASSDWRRTSTDTQYF. CDR3 nucleotides: TGTGCCAGCAGTGACTGGAGACGGACTAGCACAGATACGCAGTATTTT.

This chain links TRBV6-5 with TRBJ1-6, with 7 bases that match TRBD1. CDR1 MNHEY and CDR2 SVGAGI come from the germline V gene. Unmatched junction bases numbered 1, after V lost 9 bases and J lost 2 bases. CDR3 length: 13 amino acids. Here the CDR3 DNA reads TGTGCCAGTCAGGGGGCCTATAATTCACCCCTCCACTTT. The encoded protein is CASQGAYNSPLHF.

The V call is TRBV2, the J call TRBJ2-3, with D uncertain. This CDR3 has 14 amino acids. V lost 5 bases to trimming and J lost 2 bases, with 11 bases between them. Looked up from germline, CDR1 is SNHLY and CDR2 is FYNNEI. Written as DNA, the CDR3 is TGTGCCAGCAGTCCACAGATAGTCACAGATACGCAGTATTTT. As protein: CASSPQIVTDTQYF.

The chain couples TRBV29-1 to TRBJ2-3, with D possibly TRBD1 on 5 matching bases. The germline V gene has CDR1 SQVTM and CDR2 ANQGSEA. V lost 7 bases to trimming and J lost 5 bases, with 13 bases between them. The CDR3 has 12 residues. DNA of the CDR3: TGCAGCGCTGACAGAAGAAAAGATACGCAGTATTTT. Protein product: CSADRRKDTQYF.

This clone has a single count. The chain combines TRBV4-3 with TRBJ1-2; 8 bases fit TRBD1. Germline-derived CDR1 and CDR2 are LGHNA and YSLEER. The CDR3 has 17 residues. V was pared by 0 bases and J by 5 bases, with 11 bases of the junction left unmatched. CDR3 loop: CASSQDRTGRSRYGYTF. The DNA of the CDR3 is TGCGCCAGCAGCCAAGATAGGACAGGGAGGTCGAGATATGGCTACACCTTC.

CDR3 residues: CASSQVGLGYTF. The CDR3 nucleotides are TGCGCCAGCAGCCAAGTCGGTCTTGGCTACACCTTC. This chain joins TRBV4-1 and TRBJ1-2, with unresolved D. V lost 1 base to trimming and J lost 7 bases, with 7 bases between them. The CDR3 loop spans 12 amino acids. Per the germline V gene, CDR1 is MGHRA and CDR2 is YSYEKL.

The chain combines TRBV6-6 with TRBJ2-2; no clear D gene. Germline CDR1 is MNHNY and CDR2 is SVGAGI (reference sequence). The CDR3 length is 13 residues. Trimming cost V 8 bases and J 0 bases, with 7 bases left between them. CDR3 amino acids: CASSFSNTGELFF. As DNA, the CDR3 is TGTGCCAGCTCTTTTTCGAACACCGGGGAGCTGTTTTTT.

The J gene is TRBJ1-5, the V gene TRBV28; D gene unclear. CDR3 size: 13 residues. CDR1 is MDHEN, CDR2 SYDVKM, per germline. With 5 bases removed from V and 7 bases from J, the gap between germline ends came to 12 bases. The CDR3 here is CASSRRGSQPQHF. CDR3 nucleotide sequence: TGTGCCAGCAGTAGGCGGGGATCCCAGCCCCAGCATTTT.

V is TRBV5-4 and J is TRBJ1-6; no reliable D call. The CDR3 spans 15 residues. Germline CDR1 is SGHNT and CDR2 is YYREEE (reference sequence). The V gene lost 0 bases and the J gene lost 9 bases, with 13 bases spanning the gap. The CDR3 region is CASSLEGAGSSPLHF. For the CDR3, the DNA is TGTGCCAGCAGCTTGGAAGGCGCGGGGAGTTCACCCCTCCACTTT.

V and J are TRBV10-3 and TRBJ2-3; D is undetermined. This CDR3 is 12 amino acids long. Germline values: CDR1 ENHRY, CDR2 SYGVKD. V gave up 10 bases and J gave up 0 bases, with 8 bases separating them. As DNA, the CDR3 is TGTGCCACCAAGGGAAGCACAGATACGCAGTATTTT. Its protein product is CATKGSTDTQYF.

The rearrangement joins TRBV9 to TRBJ1-1; D gene ambiguous. Trimming removed 0 bases at V and 0 bases at J, with 6 bases between. Germline V lookup: CDR1 SGDLS, CDR2 YYNGEE. The CDR3 is 14 amino acids. CDR3 residues: CASSVGLMNTEAFF. CDR3 DNA sequence: TGTGCCAGCAGCGTAGGTCTAATGAACACTGAAGCTTTCTTT.

The chain is built from TRBV7-6 and TRBJ1-5, with 12 bases identical to TRBD1. V shed 1 base and J 6 bases; nucleotides not matched to a gene: 7. This CDR3 comprises 17 residues. The V gene's germline CDR1 is SGHVS and CDR2 FNYEAQ. The CDR3 DNA is TGTGCCAGCAGCTTAGGGGACAGGGGGCGAGGGGGTCAGCCCCAGCATTTT. This codes for CASSLGDRGRGGQPQHF.

V is TRBV5-6 and J is TRBJ1-6, with TRBD1 matching over 8 bases. The CDR3 sequence is 18 residues long. Germline assignment: CDR1 SGHDT and CDR2 YYEEEE. V shed 1 base and J 5 bases; nucleotides not matched to a gene: 11. The DNA for the CDR3 is TGTGCCAGCAGCTTGCTCAGGGGGCTAGTGTACGATAATTCACCCCTCCACTTT. Translation: CASSLLRGLVYDNSPLHF. The entire variable domain, with the rest obtained from reference TRBV5-6 and TRBJ1-6, is as follows: DAGVTQSPTHLIKTRGQQVTLRCSPKSGHDTVSWYQQALGQGPQFIFQYYEEEERQRGNFPDRFSGHQFPNYSSELNVNALLLGDSALYLCASSLLRGLVYDNSPLHFGNGTRLTVT.

The chain recombines TRBV2 with TRBJ2-5, with a possible D match to TRBD2 (5 bases). CDR3 size: 13 residues. Looked up from germline, CDR1 is SNHLY and CDR2 is FYNNEI. Between the trimmed V and J ends, which lost 7 bases and 1 base, there was a span of 10 bases. This CDR3 is CASIAGRQETQYF. The CDR3 DNA sequence: TGTGCCAGCATCGCGGGTCGCCAAGAGACCCAGTACTTC.

This chain joins TRBV19 and TRBJ1-5, with TRBD1 identical over 8 bases. CDR3 length equals 13 residues. With V trimmed by 10 bases and J by 4 bases, 6 bases remained unmatched. Germline V CDR1 and CDR2: LNHDA, SQIVND (reference sequence). The CDR3 DNA is TGTGCCACGACCGGGACAGGTAATCAGCCCCAGCATTTT. This sequence encodes CATTGTGNQPQHF.

The rearrangement joins TRBV4-2 to TRBJ1-3, with D possibly matching TRBD1 (5 bases). V was cut by 6 bases and J by 0 bases, with 12 bases left in between. The CDR3 is 15 amino acids. Germline V gives CDR1 LGHNA, CDR2 YNFKEQ. The CDR3 bases are TGTGCCAGCAGTCCGAGACAGTACTCTGGAAACACCATATATTTT. Translating gives CASSPRQYSGNTIYF.

This chain links TRBV28 with TRBJ1-2; D remains ambiguous. V gave up 7 bases and J gave up 8 bases, with 11 bases separating them. The CDR3 consists of 11 residues. The germline CDR1 and CDR2 sequences are MDHEN and SYDVKM. CDR3 region: CASTRQVGYTF. The CDR3, as DNA: TGTGCCAGCACCCGACAAGTGGGCTACACCTTC.

This chain links TRBV30 with TRBJ1-1; D remains unclear. The CDR3 consists of 12 residues. The V gene's germline CDR1 is GTSNPN and CDR2 SVGIG (reference sequence). Trimming took off 4 bases at V and 1 base at J, with 7 bases between the two ends. The CDR3 sequence is CAWTAANTEAFF. Written as DNA, the CDR3 is TGTGCCTGGACGGCAGCGAACACTGAAGCTTTCTTT.

The J gene is TRBJ2-7, the V gene TRBV29-1; 10 positions agree with TRBD2. Germline CDR1 is SQVTM and CDR2 is ANQGSEA. J gave up 1 base and V 7 bases, and 4 bases lay outside the gene matches. The CDR3 length is 13 residues. The CDR3 spells CSARTSGSYEQYF. For the CDR3, the DNA is TGCAGCGCCCGGACTAGCGGATCCTACGAGCAGTACTTC.

The chain combines TRBV6-1 with TRBJ1-5; 8 positions agree with TRBD1. Germline CDR1 reads MNHNS; CDR2 reads SASEGT. The CDR3 consists of 15 residues. V was clipped by 6 bases and J by 0 bases; unmatched bases: 4. The CDR3: CASRETGDSNQPQHF. Written as DNA, the CDR3 is TGTGCCAGCAGGGAGACAGGGGATAGCAATCAGCCCCAGCATTTT.

The chain combines TRBV30 with TRBJ2-1; 9 bases line up with TRBD2. J gave up 7 bases and V 0 bases, and 4 bases lay outside the gene matches. CDR1 and CDR2 (germline): GTSNPN, SVGIG (reference sequence). The CDR3 is 14 amino acids. The CDR3 region has the DNA TGTGCCTGGAGTGTGGGCGGGGGGGCGAATGAGCAGTTCTTC. As protein: CAWSVGGGANEQFF.

This chain connects TRBV5-1 to TRBJ1-2, with D perhaps matching TRBD1 (5 bases). Germline V gene sequence: CDR1 SGHRS, CDR2 YFSETQ. V lost 2 bases and J 4 bases, leaving 9 bases between the germline ends. This CDR3 is built from 13 residues. Here the CDR3 reads CASSLRGGYGYTF. For the CDR3, the DNA is TGCGCCAGCAGCTTACGGGGGGGCTATGGCTACACCTTC. The whole variable domain, remainder taken from reference TRBV5-1 and TRBJ1-2, is KAGVTQTPRYLIKTRGQQVTLSCSPISGHRSVSWYQQTPGQGLQFLFEYFSETQRNKGNFPGRFSGRQFSNSRSEMNVSTLELGDSALYLCASSLRGGYGYTFGSGTRLTVV.

The rearrangement joins TRBV5-1 to TRBJ2-2; perhaps D is TRBD1 or TRBD2 (5 bases each). V dropped 7 bases and J dropped 1 base, with 11 bases sitting between them. CDR1 and CDR2 (germline): SGHRS, YFSETQ. This CDR3 has 14 residues. CDR3 nucleotides: TGCGCCAGCGGTCCGAGGGGGAACACCGGGGAGCTGTTTTTT. Encoded protein: CASGPRGNTGELFF.

V and J are TRBV21-1 and TRBJ2-5. TRBV21-1 is described as a pseudogene. The CDR3 totals 13 residues. CDR3 region: CASSKAAKETQYF. The CDR3 nucleotides read TGTGCCAGCAGCAAAGCGGCGAAAGAGACCCAGTACTTC.